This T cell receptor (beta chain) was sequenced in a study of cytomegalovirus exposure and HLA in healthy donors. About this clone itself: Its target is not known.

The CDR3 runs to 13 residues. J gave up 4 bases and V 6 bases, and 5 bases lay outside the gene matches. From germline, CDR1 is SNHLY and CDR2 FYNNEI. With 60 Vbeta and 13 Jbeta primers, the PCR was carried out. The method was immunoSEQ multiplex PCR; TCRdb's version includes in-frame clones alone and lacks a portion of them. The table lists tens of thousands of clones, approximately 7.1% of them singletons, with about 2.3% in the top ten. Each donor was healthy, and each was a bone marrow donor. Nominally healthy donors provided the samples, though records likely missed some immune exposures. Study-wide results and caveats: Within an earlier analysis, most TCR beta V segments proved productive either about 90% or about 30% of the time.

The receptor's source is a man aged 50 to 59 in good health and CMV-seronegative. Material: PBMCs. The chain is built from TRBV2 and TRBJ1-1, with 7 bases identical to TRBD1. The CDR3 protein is CASRDRAVTEAFF. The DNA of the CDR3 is TGTGCCAGCAGAGACAGGGCGGTCACTGAAGCTTTCTTT.